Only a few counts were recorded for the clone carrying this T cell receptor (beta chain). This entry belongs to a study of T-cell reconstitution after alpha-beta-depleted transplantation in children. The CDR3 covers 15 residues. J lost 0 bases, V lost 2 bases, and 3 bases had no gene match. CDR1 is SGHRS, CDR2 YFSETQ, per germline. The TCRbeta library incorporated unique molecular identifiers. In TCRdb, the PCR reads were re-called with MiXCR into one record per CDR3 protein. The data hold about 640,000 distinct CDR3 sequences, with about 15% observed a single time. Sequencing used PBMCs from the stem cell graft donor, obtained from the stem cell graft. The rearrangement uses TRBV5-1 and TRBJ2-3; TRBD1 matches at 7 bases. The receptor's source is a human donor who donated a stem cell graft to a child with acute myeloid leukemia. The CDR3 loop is CASSFGTASTDTQYF. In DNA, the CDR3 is TGCGCCAGCAGCTTCGGGACAGCTAGCACAGATACGCAGTATTTT.